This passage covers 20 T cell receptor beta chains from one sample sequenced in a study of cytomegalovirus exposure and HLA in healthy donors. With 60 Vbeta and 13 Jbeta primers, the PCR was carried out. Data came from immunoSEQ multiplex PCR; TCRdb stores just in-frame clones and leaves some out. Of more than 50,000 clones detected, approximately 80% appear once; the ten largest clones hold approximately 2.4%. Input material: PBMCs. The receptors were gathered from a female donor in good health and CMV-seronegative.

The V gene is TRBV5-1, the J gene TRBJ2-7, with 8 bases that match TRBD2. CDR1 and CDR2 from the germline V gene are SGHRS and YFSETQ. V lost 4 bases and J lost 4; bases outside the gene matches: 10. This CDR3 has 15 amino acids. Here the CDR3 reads CASSPGLVLTYEQYF. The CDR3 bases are TGCGCCAGCAGCCCGGGACTAGTTTTAACGTACGAGCAGTACTTC.

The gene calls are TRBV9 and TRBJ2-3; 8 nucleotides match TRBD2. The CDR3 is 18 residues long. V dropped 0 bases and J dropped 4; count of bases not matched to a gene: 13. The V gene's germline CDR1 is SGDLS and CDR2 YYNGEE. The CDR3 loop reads CASSVGAIGGAGPDTQYF. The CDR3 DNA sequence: TGTGCCAGCAGCGTAGGCGCGATCGGGGGGGCCGGCCCAGATACGCAGTATTTT.

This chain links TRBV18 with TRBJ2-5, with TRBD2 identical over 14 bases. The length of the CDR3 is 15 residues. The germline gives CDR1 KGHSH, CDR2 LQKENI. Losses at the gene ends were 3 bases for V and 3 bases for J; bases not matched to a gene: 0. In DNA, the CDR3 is TGTGCCAGCTCACCGGGACTAGCGGGAGAAGAGACCCAGTACTTC. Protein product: CASSPGLAGEETQYF. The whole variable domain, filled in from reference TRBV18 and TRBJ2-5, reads NAGVMQNPRHLVRRRGQEARLRCSPMKGHSHVYWYRQLPEEGLKFMVYLQKENIIDESGMPKERFSAEFPKEGPSILRIQQVVRGDSAAYFCASSPGLAGEETQYFGPGTRLLVL.

The CDR3 nucleotides are TGTGCCAGCAGCGGACAGTCTGGACAACTGTTTTTT. This codes for CASSGQSGQLFF. The genes are TRBV9 and TRBJ1-4; tentative D call: TRBD1 (5 bases). This CDR3 has 12 residues. The V end was cut by 3 bases, the J end by 12 bases, with 12 bases between. Germline values: CDR1 SGDLS, CDR2 YYNGEE. Full variable domain (outside the CDR3, taken from reference TRBV9 and TRBJ1-4): DSGVTQTPKHLITATGQRVTLRCSPRSGDLSVYWYQQSLDQGLQFLIQYYNGEERAKGNILERFSAQQFPDLHSELNLSSLELGDSALYFCASSGQSGQLFFGSGTQLSVL.

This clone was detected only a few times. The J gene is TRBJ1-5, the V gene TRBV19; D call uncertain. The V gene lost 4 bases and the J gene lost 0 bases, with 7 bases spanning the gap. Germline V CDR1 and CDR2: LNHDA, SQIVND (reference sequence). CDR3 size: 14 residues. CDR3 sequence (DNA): TGTGCCAGTAGTAGAACAATTAGCAATCAGCCCCAGCATTTT. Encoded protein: CASSRTISNQPQHF.

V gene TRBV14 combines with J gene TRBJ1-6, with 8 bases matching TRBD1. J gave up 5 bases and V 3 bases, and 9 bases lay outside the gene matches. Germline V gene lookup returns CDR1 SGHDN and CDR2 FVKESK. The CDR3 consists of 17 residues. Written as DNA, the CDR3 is TGTGCCAGCAGCCACTACTCCGGGACAGGAAATAATTCACCCCTCCACTTT. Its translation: CASSHYSGTGNNSPLHF.

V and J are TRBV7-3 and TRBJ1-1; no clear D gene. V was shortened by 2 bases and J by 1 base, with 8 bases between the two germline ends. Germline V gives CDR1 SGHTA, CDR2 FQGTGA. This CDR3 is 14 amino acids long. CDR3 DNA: TGTGCCAGCAGCTTACGGGCGGGGAACACTGAAGCTTTCTTT. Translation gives CASSLRAGNTEAFF.

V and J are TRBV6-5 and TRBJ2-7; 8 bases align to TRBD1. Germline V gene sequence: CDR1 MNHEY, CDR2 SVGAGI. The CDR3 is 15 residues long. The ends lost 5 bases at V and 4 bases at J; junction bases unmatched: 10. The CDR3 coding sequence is TGTGCCAGCAGTCCCGGGACAGGTCTGGTTTACGAGCAGTACTTC. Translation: CASSPGTGLVYEQYF.

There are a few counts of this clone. CDR3 nucleotides: TGTGCCAGCAGCTTACCGGACAGGGGCTACGAGCAGTACTTC. Translated: CASSLPDRGYEQYF. V and J are TRBV7-9 and TRBJ2-7, with 9 bases matching TRBD1. The length of the CDR3 is 14 residues. CDR1 is SEHNR and CDR2 is FQNEAQ in the germline V gene (reference sequence). Trimming cost V 2 bases and J 3 bases; bases outside gene matches: 2.

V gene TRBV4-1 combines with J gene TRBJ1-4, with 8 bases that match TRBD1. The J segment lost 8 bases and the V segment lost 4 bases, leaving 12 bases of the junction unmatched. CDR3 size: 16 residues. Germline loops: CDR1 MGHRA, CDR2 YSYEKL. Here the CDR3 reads CASSREQGGVGEKLFF. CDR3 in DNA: TGCGCCAGCAGCCGAGAACAGGGGGGGGTAGGAGAAAAACTGTTTTTT.

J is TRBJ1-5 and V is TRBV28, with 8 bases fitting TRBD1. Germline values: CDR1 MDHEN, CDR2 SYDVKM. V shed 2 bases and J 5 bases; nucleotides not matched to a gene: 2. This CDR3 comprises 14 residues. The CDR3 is CASSLLTGDQPQHF. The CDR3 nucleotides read TGTGCCAGCAGTTTACTGACAGGGGATCAGCCCCAGCATTTT.

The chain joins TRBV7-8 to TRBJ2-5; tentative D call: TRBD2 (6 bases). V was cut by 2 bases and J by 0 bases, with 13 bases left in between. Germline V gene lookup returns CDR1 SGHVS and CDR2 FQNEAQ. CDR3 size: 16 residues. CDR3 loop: CASSLTRRGDQETQYF. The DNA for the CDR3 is TGTGCCAGCAGCTTAACTCGGCGGGGAGACCAAGAGACCCAGTACTTC.

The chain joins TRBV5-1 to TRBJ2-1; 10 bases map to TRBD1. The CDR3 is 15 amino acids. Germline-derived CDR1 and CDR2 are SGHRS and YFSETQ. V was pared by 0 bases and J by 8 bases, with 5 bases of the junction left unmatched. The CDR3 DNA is TGCGCCAGCAGCTTGGGGGACAGGGGCTGGGATGAGCAGTTCTTC. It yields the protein CASSLGDRGWDEQFF.

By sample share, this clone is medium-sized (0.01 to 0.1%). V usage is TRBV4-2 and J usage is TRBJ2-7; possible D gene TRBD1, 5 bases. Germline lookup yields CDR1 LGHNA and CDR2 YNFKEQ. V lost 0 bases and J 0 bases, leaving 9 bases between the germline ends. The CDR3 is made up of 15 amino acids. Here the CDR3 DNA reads TGTGCCAGCAGCCAAGATGAGGACAACTCCTACGAGCAGTACTTC. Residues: CASSQDEDNSYEQYF.

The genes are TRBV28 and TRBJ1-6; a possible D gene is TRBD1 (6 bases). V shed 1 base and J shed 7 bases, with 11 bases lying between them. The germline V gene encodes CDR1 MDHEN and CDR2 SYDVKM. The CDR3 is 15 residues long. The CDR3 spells CASSLLTGPNSPLHF. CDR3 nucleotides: TGTGCCAGCAGTTTATTGACAGGACCAAATTCACCCCTCCACTTT.

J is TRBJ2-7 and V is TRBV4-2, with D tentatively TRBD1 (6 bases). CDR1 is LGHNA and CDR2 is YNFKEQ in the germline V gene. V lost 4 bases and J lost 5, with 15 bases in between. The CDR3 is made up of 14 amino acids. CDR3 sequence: CASSPYSTGNEQYF. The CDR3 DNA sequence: TGTGCCAGCAGCCCGTACTCTACAGGGAACGAGCAGTACTTC.

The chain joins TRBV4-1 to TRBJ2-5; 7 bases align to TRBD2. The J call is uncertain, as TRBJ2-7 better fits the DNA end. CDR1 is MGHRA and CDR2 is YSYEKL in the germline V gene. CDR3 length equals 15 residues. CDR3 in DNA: TGCGCCAGCAGCCAAGAACGGGGAGGGAAGGGCGAGCAGTACTTC. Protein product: CASSQERGGKGEQYF.

The CDR3 loop reads CAWTKGVYGTPDGYTF. CDR3 coding DNA: TGTGCCTGGACGAAGGGGGTATATGGGACCCCAGATGGCTACACCTTC. This chain joins TRBV30 and TRBJ1-2; D might be TRBD1 (6 bases). The CDR3 runs to 16 residues. With 4 bases removed from V and 6 bases from J, the gap between germline ends came to 24 bases. CDR1 and CDR2 from the germline V gene are GTSNPN and SVGIG (reference sequence).

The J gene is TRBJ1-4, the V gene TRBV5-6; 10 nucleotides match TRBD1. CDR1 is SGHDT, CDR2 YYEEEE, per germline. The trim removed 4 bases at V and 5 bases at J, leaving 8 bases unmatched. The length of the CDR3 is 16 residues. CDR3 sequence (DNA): TGTGCCAGCAGCGCCCCTGGGACAGGGGTCAATGAAAAACTGTTTTTT. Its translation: CASSAPGTGVNEKLFF.

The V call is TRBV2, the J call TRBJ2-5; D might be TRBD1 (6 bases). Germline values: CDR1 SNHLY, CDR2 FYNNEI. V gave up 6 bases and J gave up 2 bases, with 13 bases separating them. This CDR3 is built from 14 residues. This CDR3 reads CASRQGFLQETQYF. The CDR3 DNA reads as TGTGCCAGCAGGCAGGGGTTTCTACAAGAGACCCAGTACTTC. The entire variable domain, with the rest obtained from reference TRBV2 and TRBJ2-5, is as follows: EPEVTQTPSHQVTQMGQEVILRCVPISNHLYFYWYRQILGQKVEFLVSFYNNEISEKSEIFDDQFSVERPDGSNFTLKIRSTKLEDSAMYFCASRQGFLQETQYFGPGTRLLVL.